Listed below are T cell receptor beta chains from one sample, sequenced in a study of T cell repertoires in cytomegalovirus infection. TCRdb fed the reads into MiXCR, producing one record per CDR3 protein. The data contain about 130,000 distinct CDR3 sequences, approximately 24% of them singletons. No cognate antigen is known for these TCRs. Sequencing was carried out using PBMCs, sequenced either directly or after in vitro stimulation (not recorded which). These receptors were taken from a human donor in good health (CMV status not recorded). Some clones in this sample may be carry-over from other donors' samples. The CDR3 runs from the conserved cysteine through the conserved F or W. Fields, in order: V gene, J gene, CDR3 length, CDR3 protein.

V: TRBV7-2
J: TRBJ2-2
length: 12
CDR3: CASSLVLGELFF

V: TRBV7-9
J: TRBJ1-2
length: 14
CDR3: CASRGRGFNYGYTF

V: TRBV6-8
J: TRBJ1-1
length: 16
CDR3: CASSYPEIQIPEGAFF

V: TRBV11-2
J: TRBJ2-5
length: 12
CDR3: CASSLAQETQYF

V: TRBV6-5
J: TRBJ2-5
length: 15
CDR3: CASSNLQGVWETQYF

V: TRBV9
J: TRBJ1-2
length: 14
CDR3: CASRESRGDYGYTF

V: TRBV20-1
J: TRBJ1-2
length: 11
CDR3: CSASILYGYTF

V: TRBV7-2
J: TRBJ1-6
length: 15
CDR3: CASSLLGGYNSPLHF

V: TRBV5-4
J: TRBJ1-1
length: 14
CDR3: CASGLSMANTEAFF

V: TRBV7-2
J: TRBJ1-1
length: 15
CDR3: CASRPQGGRGTEAFF

V: TRBV7-8
J: TRBJ2-7
length: 14
CDR3: CASSPPGQSYEQYF

V: TRBV23-1
J: TRBJ1-3
length: 18
CDR3: CASWHRDRPPAFRNTIYF

V: TRBV14
J: TRBJ2-1
length: 16
CDR3: CASSQTPGLAVDEQFF

V: TRBV19
J: TRBJ1-5
length: 16
CDR3: CASRLTGVNSNQPQHF

V: TRBV5-4
J: TRBJ2-3
length: 15
CDR3: CASSDPRGFTDTQYF

V: TRBV5-5
J: TRBJ2-1
length: 16
CDR3: CASRGLAGPDVNEQFF

V: TRBV18
J: TRBJ2-1
length: 14
CDR3: CASSPGTLINEQFF

V: TRBV7-2
J: TRBJ1-4
length: 14
CDR3: CASRPGISNEKLFF

V: TRBV9
J: TRBJ2-1
length: 15
CDR3: CASSHGSSHPNEQFF

V: TRBV12-3/TRBV12-4
J: TRBJ1-1
length: 14
CDR3: CASSLVGGEAEAFF

V: TRBV30
J: TRBJ1-2
length: 16
CDR3: CAWSSGGSRGNYGYTF

V: TRBV19
J: TRBJ1-5
length: 14
CDR3: CASSITAVDQPQHF

V: TRBV11-2
J: TRBJ1-2
length: 14
CDR3: CASSLDRRAGGYTF

V: TRBV7-2
J: TRBJ1-6
length: 15
CDR3: CASSPTGVSRSPLHF

V: TRBV12-3/TRBV12-4
J: TRBJ2-2
length: 18
CDR3: CASSWEGIRDRVTGELFF

V: TRBV7-6
J: TRBJ2-5
length: 14
CDR3: CASSLAYREETQYF

V: TRBV6-5
J: TRBJ1-2
length: 12
CDR3: CASSQGAWGYTF